This T cell receptor beta chain appears in the sequencing data of a study of T cell responses to AZD1222 COVID-19 vaccine (dated by TCRdb to the early 2020s). Notes on the research overall: AZD1222 recipients with second doses at about 4 weeks or about 12 weeks were pooled, because spike-specific TCR depth and breadth did not differ between schedules. A total of 230 to 250 trial participants underwent TCR sequencing, of whom 200 to 220 had received two doses of AZD1222 and roughly 26 had received two doses of the MenACWY control vaccine. Trial participants were enrolled by age into 18-55, 56-69 and 70-plus year subgroups, with 148, 28 and 57 TCR-sequenced participants respectively. Overall results and qualifications from the work: Reportedly, close to half of the unique spike-specific TCRs recognized epitopes lying outside the regions that are mutated in the B.1.351 and B.1.1.7 variants. Participants were mostly white British, with more females than males. The authors suggested clonal diversity may have been underestimated. The whole spike protein was spanned by vaccine-associated CD4 TCRs, and dominant responses were seen in regions 160-218 and 743-854. The 56-69-year group was small, and its depth increase did not reach significance, likely because of low power. Because no day 14 peak-response samples were available, repertoires were characterized only after the peak T cell response. After two AZD1222 doses, spike-specific TCR breadth and depth were significantly higher than at day 0 and than in MenACWY recipients. Only five to seven AZD1222 recipients were SARS-CoV-2 seropositive at baseline, limiting conclusions about previously exposed vaccinees.

The CDR3 regions of human TCRbeta chains were analyzed by immunosequencing. As for the authors' bioinformatics: TCRs in the repertoires were compared against a reference library of SARS-CoV-2-specific TCRs that had been generated with the MIRA antigen-specificity platform. Breadth was defined as the fraction of unique TCRs that were SARS-CoV-2-associated, and depth was defined as the fraction of total T cells that were SARS-CoV-2-associated. Using the MIRA data, each spike-specific TCR was assigned both to the spike region to which the TCR was reactive and to a CD4 or CD8 class. Log10-transformed breadth and depth values were compared by one-way ANOVA with Sidak's multiple comparisons tests. The table was pulled from immuneACCESS by TCRdb, which kept in-frame rearrangements only. Such tables lose some clones; where checked, under half of the loss comes from unresolved V genes, and the rest has no known cause. V and J calls and clone size are given by that table; D and trimming were obtained from the DNA. Here the sample has under 150,000 clones; roughly 91% occur a single time. The top ten hold 4.5% to 5.5% of the sample.

What this sample's time point label stands for: baseline before first vaccination. Vaccinee samples were obtained from the UK trials COV001 and COV002, which included a single-blind randomized controlled phase 2/3 trial of AZD1222 (ChAdOx1 nCoV-19) in healthy adults. For TCRbeta chain sequencing, PBMC samples were collected from trial participants at day 0 and at day 28 after the second dose. Turning to this clone: Its antigen has not been determined. Base quality data are lacking; no much larger clone is found one base away.

The CDR3 covers 13 residues, taking in both the cysteine and the phenylalanine. The only DNA kept is the CDR3, 39 bases in frame from the first base. Trimming leaves V shorter by 8 bases and J shorter by 5 bases, with the junction holding 6 bases beyond the gene matches. Looking up the germline V gene yields CDR1 SNHLY and CDR2 FYNNEI. This clonotype was sampled from an adult in good health. The source was peripheral blood, collected on day 0 of AZD1222 vaccination. Here the chain combines TRBV2 and TRBJ2-5, with 9 bases in between that match TRBD2. This receptor has the CDR3 CASGAGGGETQYF. In nucleotides, the sequence is TGTGCCAGCGGAGCGGGAGGCGGCGAGACCCAGTACTTC. Supplemented by the reference TRBV2 and TRBJ2-5 proteins around the CDR3, the complete variable domain is EPEVTQTPSHQVTQMGQEVILRCVPISNHLYFYWYRQILGQKVEFLVSFYNNEISEKSEIFDDQFSVERPDGSNFTLKIRSTKLEDSAMYFCASGAGGGETQYFGPGTRLLVL.